These T cell receptor beta chains were read from a single sample in a study of human T cells and chemical hapten exposure. In TCRdb, the RACE reads were re-called with MiXCR into one record per CDR3 protein. The sample carries about 90,000 distinct CDR3 sequences, approximately 10% recorded once. This material consisted of whole blood, taken in connection with sensitization to the hapten diphenylcyclopropenone (DPC). The receptors were gathered from a man between 35 and 55 years old with alopecia areata. Some clones in this sample may be carry-over from other donors' samples. The CDR3 runs from the conserved cysteine through the conserved F or W. The D gene is left open where the match is weak. Not every row has a clone size; where given, it reads once, few, many or a size class.

>TRBV7-6|TRBJ2-2|few|.
TGTGCCAGCAGCGTTAAGAACACCGGGGAGCTGTTTTTT
CASSVKNTGELFF
>TRBV6-5|TRBJ2-2|.|.
TGTGCCAGCAGTCGGGGACTCCCGAACACCGGGGAGCTGTTTTTT
CASSRGLPNTGELFF
>TRBV21-1|TRBJ1-3|many|.
TGTGCCAGCGGAGCCGAGACCGGGACAGCCGGAAACACCATATATTTT
CASGAETGTAGNTIYF
>TRBV5-5|TRBJ1-6|many|.
TGTGCCAGCAGCTTGGCCGATCAACCAGTCGGGTCACCCCTCCACTTT
CASSLADQPVGSPLHF
>TRBV4-1|TRBJ2-1|few|.
TGCGCCAGCAGCCAAGTTGGTCAGGGGCGACTTACACCCGACAATGAGCAGTTCTTC
CASSQVGQGRLTPDNEQFF
>TRBV27|TRBJ2-1|many|.
TGTGCCAGCAGTTGGCAGGGGGCGGCTAGCGGGCCCTACAATGAGCAGTTCTTC
CASSWQGAASGPYNEQFF
>TRBV27|TRBJ2-5|few|TRBD1
TGTGCCAGTAGACTCGACAGGGGGCAAGAGACCCAGTACTTC
CASRLDRGQETQYF
>TRBV2|TRBJ1-1|.|.
TGTGCCAGCAGTGGAGGGGACACTGAAGCTTTCTTT
CASSGGDTEAFF
>TRBV24-1|TRBJ2-3|few|.
TGTGCCACCAGTTCAAGGGATACGCAGTATTTT
CATSSRDTQYF
>TRBV7-6|TRBJ2-1|.|.
TGTGCCAGCAGCGTACAGGTTAGCTCCTACAATGAGCAGTTCTTC
CASSVQVSSYNEQFF
>TRBV11-3|TRBJ2-1|.|TRBD2
TGTGCCAGCAGCCGAGGGACTAGCGAACACCAGGATGAGCAGTTCTTC
CASSRGTSEHQDEQFF
>TRBV6-2/TRBV6-3|TRBJ1-3|few|.
TGTGCCAGCAGTTCCGCAGGCGGCTCTGGAAACACCATATATTTT
CASSSAGGSGNTIYF
>TRBV27|TRBJ2-7|few|TRBD1
TGTGCCAGCAGTCAGGGGGCTGGCGAGCAGTACTTC
CASSQGAGEQYF
>TRBV27|TRBJ2-3|many|TRBD2
TGTGCCAGTTCTCTGACTAGCGGTAGCACAGATACGCAGTATTTT
CASSLTSGSTDTQYF
>TRBV29-1|TRBJ1-5|many|.
TGCAGCGTCGTCGACAGATTGAATCAGCCCCAGCATTTT
CSVVDRLNQPQHF
>TRBV20-1|TRBJ1-5|.|TRBD1
TGCAGTGCTAGAGACCGGGACAGGGGCTATAGCAATCAGCCCCAGCATTTT
CSARDRDRGYSNQPQHF
>TRBV14|TRBJ2-2|.|.
TGTGCCAGCAGCCAACCAGGGTCGAACACCGGGGAGCTGTTTTTT
CASSQPGSNTGELFF
>TRBV20-1|TRBJ1-2|few|.
TGCAGTGCTAGAAGAGATGGAGGTAACTATGGCTACACCTTC
CSARRDGGNYGYTF
>TRBV7-9|TRBJ1-2|many|TRBD1
TGTGCCAGCAGCTGGGACAGGGTCTATGGCTACACCTTC
CASSWDRVYGYTF
>TRBV12-3/TRBV12-4|TRBJ2-7|.|TRBD1
TGTGCCAGCAGCCATGACAGGGGCGGCGAGCAGTACTTC
CASSHDRGGEQYF
>TRBV2|TRBJ2-3|few|TRBD2
TGTGCCAGACTAGCGGGACCCACAGATACGCAGTATTTT
CARLAGPTDTQYF
>TRBV28|TRBJ1-2|many|.
TGTGCCAGCAGAAAGACTGCGCGCTATGGCTACACCTTC
CASRKTARYGYTF
>TRBV6-4|TRBJ2-1|.|TRBD1
TGTGCCAGCAGTGACTCGGGGGACAGGGTGCATGAGCAGTTCTTC
CASSDSGDRVHEQFF
>TRBV28|TRBJ2-7|few|.
TGTGCCAGCACTAGGCGGGACTACGAGCAGTACTTC
CASTRRDYEQYF
>TRBV28|TRBJ2-7|.|.
TGTGCCAGCAGTTTATCAAACTCCTACGAGCAGTACTTC
CASSLSNSYEQYF
>TRBV19|TRBJ2-5|few|TRBD2
TGTGCCAGTAGTGTTGGACTAGCGGGAGGGCCGGAGACCCAGTACTTC
CASSVGLAGGPETQYF
>TRBV29-1|TRBJ2-4|.|TRBD1
TGCAGCACCAGGACAGGGACAAACATTCAGTACTTC
CSTRTGTNIQYF
>TRBV24-1|TRBJ2-2|few|TRBD1
TGTGCCACCAGTGATTACCCCACCGGGACAGCGAACACCGGGGAGCTGTTTTTT
CATSDYPTGTANTGELFF
>TRBV6-6|TRBJ1-5|few|.
TGTGCCAGCCTCCCAGACCGGAATCAGCCCCAGCATTTT
CASLPDRNQPQHF
>TRBV20-1|TRBJ2-7|few|.
TGCAGTGGCTCCGGGGTCTCCTACGAGCAGTACTTC
CSGSGVSYEQYF
>TRBV7-8|TRBJ1-1|many|TRBD1
TGTGCCAGCAGCTCCCGGGACAGGGCGAACACTGAAGCTTTCTTT
CASSSRDRANTEAFF
>TRBV7-8|TRBJ1-2|many|TRBD1
TGTGCCAGCAGCACCCGGACAGGGGGAGGCTACACCTTC
CASSTRTGGGYTF
>TRBV11-2|TRBJ2-2|few|.
TGTGCCAGCAGGAGGGGTAACGGGGAGCTGTTTTTT
CASRRGNGELFF
>TRBV5-1|TRBJ1-1|few|TRBD1
TGCGCCAGCAGCCTGACAGGGGGATTCACTGAAGCTTTCTTT
CASSLTGGFTEAFF
>TRBV7-3|TRBJ2-3|many|TRBD1
TGTGCCAGCAGCCCTGGAAACAGGGGGACAGATACGCAGTATTTT
CASSPGNRGTDTQYF
>TRBV15|TRBJ1-2|.|.
TGTGCCACCAGCAGAGTTGGGGAAGCCTATGGCTACACCTTC
CATSRVGEAYGYTF
>TRBV27|TRBJ2-6|many|.
TGTGCCACCAACTCGGGGGCAGCTGGGGCCAACGTCCTGACTTTC
CATNSGAAGANVLTF
>TRBV12-3/TRBV12-4|TRBJ2-7|.|.
TGTGCCAGCAATAGGGGGGGAGGGCCCGACGAGCAGTACTTC
CASNRGGGPDEQYF
>TRBV28|TRBJ1-5|many|.
TGTGCCAGCAGTTCGGGAGGGGAGGTGCCCCAGCATTTT
CASSSGGEVPQHF
>TRBV27|TRBJ1-1|.|TRBD1
TGTGCCAGCAGTCAAAGAGGGACAGCTGAAGCTTTCTTT
CASSQRGTAEAFF
>TRBV6-5|TRBJ1-5|many|TRBD1
TGTGCCAGCAGACCTATACTCGGGACAGTTAGCAATCAGCCCCAGCATTTT
CASRPILGTVSNQPQHF
>TRBV7-6|TRBJ2-3|few|.
TGTGCCAGCAGCCGAGACAGGCCTATCACAGATACGCAGTATTTT
CASSRDRPITDTQYF
>TRBV19|TRBJ2-1|few|TRBD2
TGTGCCAGTAGTATAGTTTCTAGCGGCGGTGAGCAGTTCTTC
CASSIVSSGGEQFF
>TRBV5-5|TRBJ2-2|.|.
TGTGCCAGCAGCCGGGACGAATATCAGACCGGGGAGCTGTTTTTT
CASSRDEYQTGELFF
>TRBV7-3|TRBJ2-1|.|TRBD2
TGTGCCAGCAGCCCAGCGGGGCTATCCTCCTACAATGAGCAGTTCTTC
CASSPAGLSSYNEQFF
>TRBV11-1|TRBJ2-1|few|TRBD2
TGTGCCAGCAGCTCCCTGCGGGGACTAGCGGGAGGGACGAATGAGCAGTTCTTC
CASSSLRGLAGGTNEQFF